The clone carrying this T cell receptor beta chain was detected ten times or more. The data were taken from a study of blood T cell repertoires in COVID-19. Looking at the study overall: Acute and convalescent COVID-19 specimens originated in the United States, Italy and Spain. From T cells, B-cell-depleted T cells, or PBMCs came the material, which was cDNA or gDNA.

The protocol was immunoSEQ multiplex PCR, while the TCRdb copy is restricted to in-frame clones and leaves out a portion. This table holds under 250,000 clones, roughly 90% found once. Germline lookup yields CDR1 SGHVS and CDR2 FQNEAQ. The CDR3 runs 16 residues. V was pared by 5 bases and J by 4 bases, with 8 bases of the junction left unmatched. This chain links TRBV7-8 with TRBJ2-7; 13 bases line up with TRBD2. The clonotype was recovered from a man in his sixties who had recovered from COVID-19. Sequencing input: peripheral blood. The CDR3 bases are TGTGCCAGCAGCGGTCGGACTAGCGGGAGCGTATACGAGCAGTACTTC. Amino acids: CASSGRTSGSVYEQYF.